Below, 15 T cell receptor beta chains from the same sample are listed, as sequenced in a study of blood T cell repertoires in COVID-19. Sequenced by immunoSEQ multiplex PCR; TCRdb stores in-frame clones only, minus some. The sample carries around 450,000 clones, around nine tenths recorded once. The sample comprised PBMCs or T cells enriched from blood (not recorded which). The receptor set was obtained from a woman aged 18-35 years with acute COVID-19.

The chain carries TRBV6-6 and TRBJ1-3; a possible D gene is TRBD1 (5 bases). The CDR3 contains 15 residues. V shed 0 bases and J shed 1 base, with 7 bases lying between them. The germline CDR1 and CDR2 sequences are MNHNY and SVGAGI (reference sequence). CDR3 in amino acids: CASSYSQGSGNTIYF. CDR3 coding DNA: TGTGCCAGCAGTTACTCGCAGGGTTCTGGAAACACCATATATTTT.

J is TRBJ1-2 and V is TRBV6-5; 10 bases align to TRBD1. V shed 6 bases and J 8 bases; nucleotides not matched to a gene: 6. This CDR3 spans 13 amino acids. Germline lookup yields CDR1 MNHEY and CDR2 SVGAGI. DNA of the CDR3: TGTGCCAGCAGCTCGGACAGGGGGGGCGGCTACACCTTC. Translating it yields CASSSDRGGGYTF.

Only a few counts were recorded for this clone. The V call is TRBV30, the J call TRBJ1-5; 9 bases match TRBD1. The CDR3 is made up of 13 amino acids. CDR1 is GTSNPN, CDR2 SVGIG, per germline (reference sequence). V shed 1 base and J 5 bases; nucleotides not matched to a gene: 0. The CDR3: CAWSGDRDQPQHF. The CDR3 DNA follows: TGTGCCTGGAGTGGGGACAGGGATCAGCCCCAGCATTTT.

CDR3 nucleotide sequence: TGCGCCAGCAGCCAAGATCTTGGGCTAGCCTCCTACAATGAGCAGTTCTTC. This gives the protein CASSQDLGLASYNEQFF. The chain combines TRBV4-3 with TRBJ2-1, with a tentative D call TRBD2 (5 bases). Germline loops: CDR1 LGHNA, CDR2 YSLEER. CDR3 size: 17 residues. With 0 bases removed from V and 0 bases from J, the gap between germline ends came to 12 bases.

This clone was observed a single time. The rearrangement joins TRBV3-1 (or the pseudogene TRBV3-2) to TRBJ1-6; D is unclear. CDR3 length: 14 residues. Germline CDR1 is LGHDT and CDR2 is YNNKEL (reference sequence). Trimming pared 5 bases from V and 2 bases from J, leaving 7 bases between. As DNA, the CDR3 is TGTGCCAGCAGCGCCGGGGCCTATAATTCACCCCTCCACTTT. Its translation: CASSAGAYNSPLHF.

The rearrangement links TRBV10-1 to TRBJ2-3; 9 bases agree with TRBD1. The trim removed 3 bases at V and 4 bases at J, leaving 8 bases unmatched. The CDR3 sequence is 16 residues long. The germline V gene has CDR1 WNHNN and CDR2 SYGVQD (reference sequence). The CDR3, as DNA: TGCGCCAGCAGTGATAACAGGGGGCAAACAGCAGATACGCAGTATTTT. Its protein product is CASSDNRGQTADTQYF.

The V call is TRBV5-4, the J call TRBJ2-1, with 9 bases matching TRBD1. The CDR3 is made up of 17 amino acids. The V segment lost 0 bases and the J segment 3 bases; nucleotides outside the gene matches: 7. The germline CDR1 and CDR2 sequences are SGHNT and YYREEE (reference sequence). CDR3 nucleotides: TGTGCCAGCAGCTTGGCCCGTGGACAGGGGTTCTACAATGAGCAGTTCTTC. It codes for CASSLARGQGFYNEQFF.

The CDR3 sequence is CATWHGTENYEQYF. In DNA form, the CDR3 reads TGTGCCACCTGGCACGGGACTGAAAACTACGAGCAGTACTTC. V is TRBV10-3 and J is TRBJ2-7; tentative D call: TRBD2 (6 bases). V was trimmed by 10 bases and J by 3 bases, leaving 19 bases between them. CDR3 size: 14 residues. The germline V gene has CDR1 ENHRY and CDR2 SYGVKD.

The CDR3 DNA follows: TGTGCCAGCAGCTTCGGGACAGGGGGATGGGAAAAACTGTTTTTT. This translates into CASSFGTGGWEKLFF. The gene calls are TRBV5-4 and TRBJ1-4; 11 positions match TRBD1. Germline V gene data show CDR1 as SGHNT and CDR2 as YYREEE (reference sequence). There are 15 residues in the CDR3. V trimming: 2 bases; J trimming: 8 bases; junction bases outside the gene matches: 5.

This chain uses TRBV5-4 with TRBJ1-1; unclear D gene. Germline V gene data show CDR1 as SGHNT and CDR2 as YYREEE (reference sequence). The CDR3 is made up of 13 amino acids. Trimming left V 5 bases short and J 9 bases short, with 17 bases between. CDR3 protein: CASSYDEGIKAFF. CDR3 bases: TGTGCCAGCAGTTATGATGAGGGTATCAAAGCTTTCTTT.

The chain uses TRBV5-1 and TRBJ1-4; a possible D gene is TRBD1 (5 bases). V lost 4 bases and J 4 bases, leaving 11 bases between the germline ends. Per the germline V gene, CDR1 is SGHRS and CDR2 is YFSETQ. This CDR3 comprises 14 residues. In DNA form, the CDR3 reads TGCGCCAGCAGCCAAGGGACTATTAATGAAAAACTGTTTTTT. Encoded protein: CASSQGTINEKLFF. Together with reference TRBV5-1 and TRBJ1-4, the CDR3 gives the full variable domain: KAGVTQTPRYLIKTRGQQVTLSCSPISGHRSVSWYQQTPGQGLQFLFEYFSETQRNKGNFPGRFSGRQFSNSRSEMNVSTLELGDSALYLCASSQGTINEKLFFGSGTQLSVL.

The gene calls are TRBV4-3 and TRBJ2-2; 12 bases match TRBD2. Looked up from germline, CDR1 is LGHNA and CDR2 is YSLEER. With 1 base clipped from V and 7 bases from J, the junction kept 4 bases outside the gene matches. CDR3 length equals 16 residues. The CDR3 DNA reads as TGCGCCAGCAGCCAAGGACTAGCGGGAGTGGTCGGGGAGCTGTTTTTT. Its translation: CASSQGLAGVVGELFF.

The J gene is TRBJ2-1, the V gene TRBV9; 7 positions agree with TRBD2. CDR1 and CDR2 from the germline V gene are SGDLS and YYNGEE. This CDR3 spans 15 amino acids. V trimming: 0 bases; J trimming: 0 bases; junction bases outside the gene matches: 0. In DNA form, the CDR3 reads TGTGCCAGCAGCGTAGGGACTAGCTCCTACAATGAGCAGTTCTTC. It specifies CASSVGTSSYNEQFF. Complete variable domain (other parts from reference TRBV9 and TRBJ2-1): DSGVTQTPKHLITATGQRVTLRCSPRSGDLSVYWYQQSLDQGLQFLIQYYNGEERAKGNILERFSAQQFPDLHSELNLSSLELGDSALYFCASSVGTSSYNEQFFGPGTRLTVL.

V is TRBV11-1 and J is TRBJ1-1; 10 nucleotides line up with TRBD1. Trimming took 5 bases from V and 6 from J; bases not matched to a gene: 9. Germline V CDR1 and CDR2: SGHAT, FQDESV (reference sequence). The CDR3 spans 15 residues. The CDR3 DNA follows: TGTGCCAGCAGCACGGGACAGGGGAAGGATCCTGAAGCTTTCTTT. This translates into CASSTGQGKDPEAFF.

There are a few counts of this clone. The J gene is TRBJ1-2, the V gene TRBV10-3, with 10 bases identical to TRBD1. Germline V CDR1 and CDR2: ENHRY, SYGVKD. The CDR3 is 19 residues long. V trimming: 11 bases; J trimming: 8 bases; junction bases outside the gene matches: 29. CDR3 sequence (DNA): TGTGCCGTACTCCCTCGCTCCGGGACAGGGGTCTTCGAAGGTTTAGGCTACACCTTC. Amino acid sequence: CAVLPRSGTGVFEGLGYTF.